The rows below give T cell receptor beta chains drawn from one sample of a study of CD8 T cells in Susac syndrome. From the immunoSEQ multiplex PCR reads, TCRdb called clonotypes with MiXCR, one entry per CDR3 protein. The data show 150,000 to 200,000 distinct CDR3 sequences, approximately 95% seen once. The sample comprised CD8+ T cells from PBMCs. The receptor set was obtained from a human donor with multiple sclerosis. Both conserved end residues are part of each CDR3. The D gene is left open where the match is weak. Only part of the rows carry a size: once, few, many, or a class if the clone is expanded.

cdr3_aa cdr3_nt j_call clone_size v_call d_call
CASSEGTSGGQPTDTQYF TGCGCCAGCAGCGAAGGGACTAGCGGGGGGCAGCCCACAGATACGCAGTATTTT TRBJ2-3 - TRBV5-1 TRBD2
CASSLGTTHTDTQYF TGTGCCAGCAGCCTCGGGACTACCCACACAGATACGCAGTATTTT TRBJ2-3 - TRBV7-9 TRBD2
CASSFYLSRQPQHF TGTGCCAGCAGTTTTTACCTTTCGAGGCAGCCCCAGCATTTT TRBJ1-5 - TRBV28 -
CASSSPTAQETQYF TGTGCCAGCAGCTCTCCGACAGCCCAAGAGACCCAGTACTTC TRBJ2-5 - TRBV7-9 -
CASTTDTSNYGYTF TGTGCCAGCACCACAGACACGTCAAACTATGGCTACACCTTC TRBJ1-2 - TRBV2 -
CASSLPRDFNYEQYF TGTGCCAGCAGCTTGCCCCGGGACTTCAACTACGAGCAGTACTTC TRBJ2-7 - TRBV28 -
CASSLGPVTPTYNEQFF TGTGCCAGCAGCTTAGGGCCCGTGACCCCGACCTACAATGAGCAGTTCTTC TRBJ2-1 - TRBV7-9 -
CASSLVDGTSSSETQYF TGTGCCAGCAGCTTAGTCGATGGGACTAGCTCCTCGGAGACCCAGTACTTC TRBJ2-5 - TRBV13 TRBD2
CSVEVVSLSSYNEQFF TGCAGCGTTGAAGTGGTTTCGCTGAGCTCCTACAATGAGCAGTTCTTC TRBJ2-1 - TRBV29-1 -
CASSLSLNTGELFF TGTGCCAGCAGTTTATCACTCAACACCGGGGAGCTGTTTTTT TRBJ2-2 once TRBV28 -
CASSSSQERSYEQYF TGTGCCAGCAGTAGCAGCCAGGAACGATCCTACGAGCAGTACTTC TRBJ2-7 - TRBV6-1 -
CASSVSVSYNEQFF TGTGCCAGCAGCGTTAGCGTCTCCTACAATGAGCAGTTCTTC TRBJ2-1 - TRBV9 -
CASSSRTRGTEAFF TGTGCCAGTAGTTCTAGGACCAGAGGGACTGAAGCTTTCTTT TRBJ1-1 once TRBV19 -
CASSLAGQPQHF TGTGCCAGCAGCTTAGCCGGGCAGCCCCAGCATTTT TRBJ1-5 - TRBV7-9 -
CATSTRQGETQYF TGTGCCACCAGCACGAGACAGGGGGAGACCCAGTACTTC TRBJ2-5 - TRBV15 TRBD1
CASSFNLGNIQYF TGTGCCAGCAGTTTTAATTTGGGTAACATTCAGTACTTC TRBJ2-4 - TRBV12-3/TRBV12-4 -